The TCR beta chain under discussion was sequenced for a study of response to subunit inactivated influenza vaccine. Whole-study findings and limits: After each seasonal influenza vaccination, few new T cells are recruited, the authors suggested.

One entry per CDR3 protein, called by TCRdb with MiXCR from the RT-PCR reads. The table records roughly 160,000 distinct CDR3 sequences, about 10% of them present only once. Points on this clonotype: Its antigen remains unidentified.

CDR3 length: 16 amino acids. Germline assignment: CDR1 SGDLS and CDR2 YYNGEE. The V and J ends lost 7 bases and 1 base, in that order; junction bases with no gene match: 8. This TCR derives from a man aged 50-75 years who received an inactivated influenza vaccine. This material consisted of CD8+ T cells sorted from PBMCs, taken roughly 24 months after vaccination. This chain joins TRBV9 and TRBJ2-2; 9 bases line up with TRBD2. For the CDR3, the DNA is TGTGCCAGCTCCATCGTTAGCGGGGGGAACACCGGGGAGCTGTTTTTT. This sequence encodes CASSIVSGGNTGELFF.